This T cell receptor beta chain comes out of a study of metastatic and nonmetastatic thyroid tumors (dated by TCRdb to 2018 to 2020). The study in broad terms: The researchers compared repertoires between peripheral blood samples and tumor or nodule tissue samples from patients with malignant or benign thyroid disease. General conclusions and limits of the study: In both blood and tumor samples, TCR beta diversity was reported to be significantly higher in malignant tumors than in benign nodules.

This clone was seen many times. The specificity of this receptor is unknown. No qualities accompany the bases; no much larger clone lies one base away. Library method: PCR. The sequencing machine was an Illumina HiSeq 4000. The TCR beta-chain CDR3 region of each patient was profiled by high-throughput sequencing. In the source study's methods: CDR3 differences across clinicopathological groups were used to build a classifier for discriminating distant-metastatic papillary thyroid cancer patients. Repertoire diversity was assessed with the Shannon index, and tumor-blood repertoire similarity with the Morisita-Horn index. The public reads were run again by TCRdb, first through fastp at Q25 and then through MiXCR, and only productive beta chains were kept. TCRdb, not the authors, supplied the V and J calls. Counted in this sample were about 9,900 clones; about 10% of them appeared once. Approximately 6.9% of the sample goes to the ten largest clones.

Deletion took 0 bases off V and 5 bases off J, with a span of 5 bases between the germline ends. CDR1 SGHRS and CDR2 YFSETQ are derived from the germline V gene. The CDR3 starts with the cysteine, ends with the phenylalanine, and has 13 residues. The read is trimmed to its CDR3 DNA, 39 bases read in frame from base 1. Before undergoing thyroid surgery, none of the patients had been given any kind of treatment. Using T-cell receptor beta sequencing, the study looked back at clinical samples from patients collected from the early 2010s to the late 2010s. The rearranged segments are TRBV5-1 and TRBJ2-2; no D gene is confidently identified. Sample: tumor tissue. The sequence came from a female donor with papillary thyroid cancer or a benign thyroid nodule (not recorded which). Some clones in this sample may be carry-over from other donors' samples. The sequenced DNA: TGCGCCAGCAGCTTGGTTGGAACCGGGGAGCTGTTTTTT. This translates into CASSLVGTGELFF. Joined to the reference TRBV5-1 and TRBJ2-2 proteins, this CDR3 gives the full variable domain: KAGVTQTPRYLIKTRGQQVTLSCSPISGHRSVSWYQQTPGQGLQFLFEYFSETQRNKGNFPGRFSGRQFSNSRSEMNVSTLELGDSALYLCASSLVGTGELFFGEGSRLTVL.